This T cell receptor (beta chain) was recovered during a study of shared clonotypes between healthy human individuals. Regarding the study as a whole: Naive CD4 clonotypes were shared across a handful of donors at roughly 5%.

In the case of this clone: The antigen remains unidentified.

Per the germline V gene, CDR1 is SGHRS and CDR2 is YFSETQ. Trimming removed 0 bases from V and 6 bases from J; junction bases left unmatched: 5. This CDR3 spans 15 amino acids. Sequenced by immunoSEQ multiplex PCR; TCRdb stores in-frame clones only, minus some. The sample includes 2 million to 2.5 million clones, roughly 95% of them seen just once. Sequencing used naive CD4+ T cells sorted from blood. Subset specified: CD45RA+ positively selected. The V gene is TRBV5-1, the J gene TRBJ2-2, with 7 bases aligning to TRBD2. The clonotype comes from a man younger than 35 in good health. The CDR3 reads CASSLDGGRPGELFF. The DNA for the CDR3 is TGCGCCAGCAGCTTGGACGGGGGGAGGCCCGGGGAGCTGTTTTTT.